Described below is a single TCR beta chain sequence and its context. This entry is derived from a study of T cells in women clearing cervical HPV infection. Study at large: Women with histologically confirmed HPV16-related CIN3 or worse, 2 with invasive cancer, served as cases. For cases, blood was sampled a median around 150 days after lesion detection, interquartile range about 80 to 220 days.

Sequencing was performed with immunoSEQ multiplex PCR; in TCRdb, only in-frame clones are kept and a portion is missing. The table lists tens of thousands of clones. Sequencing used blood buffy coat. The receptor's source is a woman between 18 and 70 years old with a cervical HPV16 infection that either progressed to CIN3+ or cleared (not recorded which).

This chain's CDR3 is CASTPTGNTEAFF. The part of the CDR3 DNA that was read is TGTGCCAGTACCCCTACAGGGAACACTGAA. The chain couples TRBV19 to TRBJ1-1, with D maybe TRBD1 (5 bases). Read data end 3 residues before the CDR3 end; the end is taken from the germline J gene. This CDR3 region has 13 residues. V lost 7 bases and J lost 1, with 10 bases in between. The germline gives CDR1 LNHDA, CDR2 SQIVND (reference sequence).